A single sample is the source of the 20 T cell receptor beta chains below, sequenced in a study of blood T cell repertoires in COVID-19. Some clones are missing from TCRdb's copy, which holds only in-frame ones; the method was immunoSEQ multiplex PCR. There are more than 150,000 clones in the sample; 85% to 90% occur only once, and approximately 15% lies in the top ten. Sequencing was carried out using peripheral blood. Source of these receptors: a woman aged 40 to 50 with acute or convalescent COVID-19.

J is TRBJ1-3 and V is TRBV27; the D is unclear. Trimming took 6 bases from V and 2 from J, leaving 8 bases between them. The CDR3 runs to 13 residues. Germline CDR1 is MNHEY and CDR2 is SMNVEV (reference sequence). CDR3 coding DNA: TGTGCCAGCAGACGGACTGCTGGAAACACCATATATTTT. Its translation is CASRRTAGNTIYF.

The V gene is TRBV5-1, the J gene TRBJ2-5; D perhaps matches TRBD2 (5 bases). Germline CDR1 SGHRS, CDR2 YFSETQ. V gave up 7 bases and J gave up 5 bases, with 21 bases separating them. The CDR3 covers 15 residues. This CDR3 reads CASGNSGQYGETQYF. The CDR3 DNA follows: TGCGCCAGCGGAAACAGCGGTCAGTACGGGGAGACCCAGTACTTC.

This chain connects TRBV11-2 to TRBJ1-6; tentative D call: TRBD1 (5 bases). V lost 3 bases and J lost 6, with 15 bases in between. Germline V lookup: CDR1 SGHAT, CDR2 FQNNGV. This CDR3 has 16 amino acids. The chain's CDR3 is CASSFRPGLSNSPLHF. CDR3 in DNA: TGTGCCAGCAGCTTTAGACCGGGACTGAGTAATTCACCCCTCCACTTT. The complete variable domain, with remaining parts taken from reference TRBV11-2 and TRBJ1-6, reads EAGVAQSPRYKIIEKRQSVAFWCNPISGHATLYWYQQILGQGPKLLIQFQNNGVVDDSQLPKDRFSAERLKGVDSTLKIQPAKLEDSAVYLCASSFRPGLSNSPLHFGNGTRLTVT.

The chain is built from TRBV13 and TRBJ2-2; the match to TRBD1 covers 9 bases. CDR3 length: 15 residues. The germline V gene encodes CDR1 PRHDT and CDR2 FYEKMQ (reference sequence). J lost 5 bases, V lost 5 bases, and 6 bases had no gene match. The CDR3 nucleotides are TGTGCCAGCAGCACTGGACAGGGGTCGACCGGGGAGCTGTTTTTT. Translated, it gives CASSTGQGSTGELFF.

The V and J genes are TRBV2 and TRBJ1-2; TRBD1 agrees at 7 bases. Germline V CDR1 and CDR2: SNHLY, FYNNEI. With V trimmed by 8 bases and J by 9 bases, 18 bases remained unmatched. CDR3 length: 15 amino acids. Written as DNA, the CDR3 is TGTGCCAGCCCAATAGTATGGACAGGAGGGATGAGCTACACCTTC. The encoded protein is CASPIVWTGGMSYTF.

This clone has a count of ten or more. The CDR3 spells CASSDGTSLPDTQYF. DNA for the CDR3: TGTGCCAGCAGTGATGGCACTAGCCTGCCAGATACGCAGTATTTT. This chain joins TRBV6-4 and TRBJ2-3, with D possibly TRBD2 on 6 matching bases. This CDR3 region has 15 residues. V was cut by 3 bases and J by 4 bases, with 14 bases left in between. The germline CDR1 and CDR2 sequences are MRHNA and SNTAGT.

This clone was recorded once. The chain links TRBV30 to TRBJ1-1; D not resolved. Germline V CDR1 and CDR2: GTSNPN, SVGIG (reference sequence). The CDR3 covers 14 residues. V lost 2 bases and J lost 3, with 13 bases in between. The DNA for the CDR3 is TGTGCCTGGAGTCATATAGGTCGGGACACTGAAGCTTTCTTT. This sequence encodes CAWSHIGRDTEAFF.

This clone was picked up one time. The chain employs TRBV19 and TRBJ1-3; 9 bases align to TRBD1. V gave up 8 bases and J gave up 0 bases; unmatched junction bases: 11. Per the germline V gene, CDR1 is LNHDA and CDR2 is SQIVND (reference sequence). There are 17 residues in the CDR3. The CDR3 protein is CASRYSDRGSSGNTIYF. CDR3 in DNA: TGTGCCAGTCGTTACTCGGACAGGGGAAGCTCTGGAAACACCATATATTTT.

The chain combines TRBV6-1 with TRBJ1-1; D is possibly TRBD1 (6 bases). Trimming removed 2 bases at V and 4 bases at J, with 11 bases between. This CDR3 has 14 amino acids. Germline CDR1 is MNHNS and CDR2 is SASEGT. The CDR3 bases are TGTGCCAGCAGTGAAAGGGGGTTTGGCACTGAAGCTTTCTTT. Translating gives CASSERGFGTEAFF.

The chain links TRBV28 to TRBJ1-3; TRBD1 might be the D (5 bases). Germline-derived CDR1 and CDR2 are MDHEN and SYDVKM. V lost 4 bases, J lost 0 bases, and 10 bases lay in between. This CDR3 region has 15 residues. DNA of the CDR3: TGTGCCAGCAGTTCCGACAGTTACTCTGGAAACACCATATATTTT. Its protein product is CASSSDSYSGNTIYF.

The CDR3 here is CAISESAGGSGEQYF. The DNA of the CDR3 is TGTGCCATCAGTGAGTCCGCAGGGGGCTCGGGCGAGCAGTACTTC. J is TRBJ2-7 and V is TRBV10-3; TRBD1 aligns across 8 bases. The CDR3 length is 15 residues. With V trimmed by 0 bases and J by 6 bases, 7 bases remained unmatched. Germline CDR1 and CDR2: ENHRY and SYGVKD.

V gene TRBV13 combines with J gene TRBJ2-2; D ambiguous. Trimming took off 0 bases at V and 4 bases at J, with 9 bases between the two ends. Germline-derived CDR1 and CDR2 are PRHDT and FYEKMQ (reference sequence). The CDR3 consists of 15 residues. CDR3 in DNA: TGTGCCAGCAGCTTAGGGGCAGGCCCCACCGGGGAGCTGTTTTTT. It specifies CASSLGAGPTGELFF.

This clone has only a few counts. CDR3 amino acids: CASNLAQGTEAFF. The CDR3 coding sequence is TGTGCCAGCAACCTAGCGCAGGGCACTGAAGCTTTCTTT. The chain is built from TRBV12-3 or TRBV12-4 and TRBJ1-1; D perhaps matches TRBD1 (5 bases). The CDR3 has 13 residues. Trimming pared 7 bases from V and 4 bases from J, leaving 13 bases between.

This clone was observed once. This chain links TRBV2 with TRBJ1-2, with 11 positions matching TRBD1. V shed 6 bases, J shed 8 bases, and the junction held 8 bases outside the gene matches. The CDR3 extends over 14 amino acids. Germline assignment: CDR1 SNHLY and CDR2 FYNNEI. The CDR3 loop reads CASSGQGASQGYTF. The CDR3, as DNA: TGTGCCAGCAGCGGACAGGGGGCATCGCAAGGCTACACCTTC.

The V call is TRBV19, the J call TRBJ1-5; D not certain. The CDR3 is 15 amino acids. Germline-derived CDR1 and CDR2 are LNHDA and SQIVND (reference sequence). Trimming cost V 3 bases and J 6 bases, with 15 bases left between them. CDR3 amino acids: CASSMERAGTQPQHF. For the CDR3, the DNA is TGTGCCAGTAGTATGGAGAGGGCAGGAACTCAGCCCCAGCATTTT.

The J gene is TRBJ2-7, the V gene TRBV7-2, with TRBD2 as a possible D gene (6 bases). The CDR3 consists of 15 residues. Per the germline V gene, CDR1 is SGHTA and CDR2 is FQGNSA. V lost 2 bases and J lost 3, with 14 bases in between. The CDR3 loop reads CASSLTTGGYYEQYF. In DNA, the CDR3 is TGTGCCAGCAGCTTAACGACCGGGGGTTACTACGAGCAGTACTTC.

The chain's CDR3 is CASSTRQGVNPNTEAFF. The CDR3 DNA is TGTGCCAGTAGCACAAGACAGGGAGTAAACCCGAACACTGAAGCTTTCTTT. The V gene is TRBV19, the J gene TRBJ1-1; 7 bases are shared with TRBD1. Germline V lookup: CDR1 LNHDA, CDR2 SQIVND (reference sequence). This CDR3 has 17 amino acids. The junction had 14 bases not matched to a gene; V was cut back by 6 bases and J by 1 base.

The genes are TRBV30 and TRBJ1-2; 9 bases map to TRBD1. This CDR3 has 18 amino acids. Losses at the gene ends were 2 bases for V and 2 bases for J; bases not matched to a gene: 15. CDR1 GTSNPN and CDR2 SVGIG come from the germline V gene (reference sequence). The CDR3 loop reads CAWSRTRDRAGGNYGYTF. DNA of the CDR3: TGTGCCTGGAGTAGAACCCGGGACAGGGCAGGAGGAAACTATGGCTACACCTTC.

The chain employs TRBV7-9 and TRBJ2-1, with TRBD1 identical over 11 bases. Germline CDR1 reads SEHNR; CDR2 reads FQNEAQ (reference sequence). The CDR3 runs 15 residues. Trimming at V came to 3 bases and at J to 4 bases, leaving 2 bases not matched to a gene. The CDR3 loop reads CASSLGQGGYNEQFF. DNA for the CDR3: TGTGCCAGCAGCTTGGGACAGGGGGGATACAATGAGCAGTTCTTC.

The rearrangement links TRBV27 to TRBJ1-2; D is unclear. V was pared by 6 bases and J by 9 bases, with 14 bases between. The CDR3 contains 12 residues. Germline-derived CDR1 and CDR2 are MNHEY and SMNVEV (reference sequence). The CDR3 DNA reads as TGTGCCAGCAGCGAGAACCTAATGCGCTACACCTTC. Translating gives CASSENLMRYTF.